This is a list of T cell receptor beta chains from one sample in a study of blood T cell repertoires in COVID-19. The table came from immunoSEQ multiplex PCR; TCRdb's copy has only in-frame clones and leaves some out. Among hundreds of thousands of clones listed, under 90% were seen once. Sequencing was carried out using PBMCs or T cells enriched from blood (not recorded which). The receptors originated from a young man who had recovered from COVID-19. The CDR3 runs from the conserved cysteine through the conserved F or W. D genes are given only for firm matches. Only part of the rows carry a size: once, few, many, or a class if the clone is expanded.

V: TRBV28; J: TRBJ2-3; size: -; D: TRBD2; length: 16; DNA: TGTGCCAGCAACCGGATAGCGGGTCGGAGTTTTTATACGCAGTATTTT; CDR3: CASNRIAGRSFYTQYF
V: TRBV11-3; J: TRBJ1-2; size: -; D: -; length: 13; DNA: TGTGCCAGCAGTCCGACGGGGAACTATGGCTACACCTTC; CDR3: CASSPTGNYGYTF
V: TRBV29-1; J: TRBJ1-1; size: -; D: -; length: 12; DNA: TGCACCCCCCGTCAGGTGAACACTGAAGCTTTCTTT; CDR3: CTPRQVNTEAFF
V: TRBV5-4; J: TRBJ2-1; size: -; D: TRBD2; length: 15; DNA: TGTGCCAGCAGCTTTCGACTAGCGGACTACAATGAGCAGTTCTTC; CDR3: CASSFRLADYNEQFF
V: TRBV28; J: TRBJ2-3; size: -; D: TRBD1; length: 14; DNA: TGTGCCAGCAGTTTCGGCCAGGGGGTAGATACGCAGTATTTT; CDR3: CASSFGQGVDTQYF
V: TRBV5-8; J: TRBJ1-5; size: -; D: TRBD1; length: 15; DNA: TGTGCCAGCAGCTCCCGGGACAGCCAGATCCAGCCCCAGCATTTT; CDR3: CASSSRDSQIQPQHF
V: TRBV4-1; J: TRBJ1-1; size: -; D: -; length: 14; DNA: TGCGCCAGCAGCCAAGAGGGGAGGGAAACTGAAGCTTTCTTT; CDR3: CASSQEGRETEAFF
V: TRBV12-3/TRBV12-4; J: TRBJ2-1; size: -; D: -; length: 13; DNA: TGTGCCAGCAGTCCAGGCCTGGACACCATGCAGTTCTTC; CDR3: CASSPGLDTMQFF
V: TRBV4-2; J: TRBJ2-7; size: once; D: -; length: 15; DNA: TGTGCCAGCAGCCAAGGTGACCGGAGCTCCTACGAGCAGTACTTC; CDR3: CASSQGDRSSYEQYF
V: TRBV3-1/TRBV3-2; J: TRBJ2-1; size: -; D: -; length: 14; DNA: TGTGCCAGCAGCGAGCGGAATTCCTACAATGAGCAGTTCTTC; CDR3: CASSERNSYNEQFF
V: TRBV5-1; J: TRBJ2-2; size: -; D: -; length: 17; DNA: TGCGCCAGCAGCTTGCCCCTCCCTTCCTCTCCTCCGGGGGAGCTGTTTTTT; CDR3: CASSLPLPSSPPGELFF
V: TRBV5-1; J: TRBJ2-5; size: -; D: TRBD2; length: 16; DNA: TGCGCCAGCAGCTCGAGCGGGGGGGCAGTGGGAGAGACCCAGTACTTC; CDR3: CASSSSGGAVGETQYF
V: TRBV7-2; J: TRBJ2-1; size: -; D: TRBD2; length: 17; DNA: TGTGCCAGCAGCGACTTTTGGCGGGAGGGAACGGGAAATGAGCAGTTCTTC; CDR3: CASSDFWREGTGNEQFF
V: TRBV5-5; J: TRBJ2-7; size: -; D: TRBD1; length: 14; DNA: TGTGCCAGCAGCCCACGGGACAGGGACTACGAGCAGTACTTC; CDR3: CASSPRDRDYEQYF
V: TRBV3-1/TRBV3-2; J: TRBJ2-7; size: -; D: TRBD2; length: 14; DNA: TGTGCCAGCAGCCAAGGGACTAGCAACTACGAGCAGTACTTC; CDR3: CASSQGTSNYEQYF
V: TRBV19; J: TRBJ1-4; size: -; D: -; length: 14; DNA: TGTGCCAGCCGCCGGGACAATCGAAATGAAAAACTGTTTTTT; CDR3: CASRRDNRNEKLFF
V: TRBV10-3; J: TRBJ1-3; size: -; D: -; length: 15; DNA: TGTGCCATCAGTCTTGGAGAAAACCTCCGAAACACCATATATTTT; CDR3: CAISLGENLRNTIYF
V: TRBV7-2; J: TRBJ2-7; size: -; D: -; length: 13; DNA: TGTGCCAGCAGCTTAACAAGCTCCTACGAGCAGTACTTC; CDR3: CASSLTSSYEQYF
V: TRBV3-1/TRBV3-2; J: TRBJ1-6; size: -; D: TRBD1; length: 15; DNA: TGTGCCAGCAGCCAAGATCCGGGACAGGGGACACCCCTCCACTTT; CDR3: CASSQDPGQGTPLHF
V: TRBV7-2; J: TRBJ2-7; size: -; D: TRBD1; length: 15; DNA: TGTGCCAGCAGCCCCACCGGGACAGCCATCTACGAGCAGTACTTC; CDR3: CASSPTGTAIYEQYF
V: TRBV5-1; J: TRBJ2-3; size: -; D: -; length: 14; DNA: TGCGCCAGCACAACAGGGTCCATGGGAGATACGCAGTATTTT; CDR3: CASTTGSMGDTQYF
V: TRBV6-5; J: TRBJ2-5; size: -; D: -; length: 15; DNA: TGTGCCAGCAGTTACTCGGTGGGGGCTCAAGAGACCCAGTACTTC; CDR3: CASSYSVGAQETQYF
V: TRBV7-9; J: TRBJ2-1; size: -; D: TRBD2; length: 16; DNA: TGTGCCAGCAGCTTAACCTTAGCGGGAGCCTACAATGAGCAGTTCTTC; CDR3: CASSLTLAGAYNEQFF
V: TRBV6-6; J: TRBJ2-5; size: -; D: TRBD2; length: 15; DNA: TGTGCCAGCAGTTCCCCCAGCGGGGTGCAAGAGACCCAGTACTTC; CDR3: CASSSPSGVQETQYF
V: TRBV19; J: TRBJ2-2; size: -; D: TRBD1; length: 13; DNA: TGTGCCAGTAGTATCAAGGACAGGGAGGAGCTGTTTTTT; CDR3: CASSIKDREELFF
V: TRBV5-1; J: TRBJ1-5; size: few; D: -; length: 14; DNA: TGCGCCAGCAGCGGAGGAGATAGCAATCAGCCCCAGCATTTT; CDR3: CASSGGDSNQPQHF
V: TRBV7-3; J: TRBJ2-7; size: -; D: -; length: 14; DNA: TGTGCCAGCAGCCCCGACTCGAGATCCTACGAGCAGTACTTC; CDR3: CASSPDSRSYEQYF
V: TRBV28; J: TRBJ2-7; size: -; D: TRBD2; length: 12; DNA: TGTGCCAGCAGCTCGGGGGGCTACGAGCAGTACTTC; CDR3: CASSSGGYEQYF
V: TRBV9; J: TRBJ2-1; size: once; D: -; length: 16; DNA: TGTGCCAGCAGCGTCACGAGGAGCGGTCCTTACAATGAGCAGTTCTTC; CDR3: CASSVTRSGPYNEQFF
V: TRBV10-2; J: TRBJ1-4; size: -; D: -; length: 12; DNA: TGCGCCAGCAGTGGAGGACAGCGAAAACTGTTTTTT; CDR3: CASSGGQRKLFF
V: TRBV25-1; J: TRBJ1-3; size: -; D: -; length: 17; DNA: TGTGCCAGCAGTGAATTATTTCCACGGAGCTCTGGAAACACCATATATTTT; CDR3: CASSELFPRSSGNTIYF
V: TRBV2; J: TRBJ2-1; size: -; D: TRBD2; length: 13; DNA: TGTGCCGGGGGCGGGGGGACCTACAATGAGCAGTTCTTC; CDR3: CAGGGGTYNEQFF
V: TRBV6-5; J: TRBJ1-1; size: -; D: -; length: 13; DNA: TGTGCCAGCAGCTCCCCCAGGGCCGCTGAAGCTTTCTTT; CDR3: CASSSPRAAEAFF
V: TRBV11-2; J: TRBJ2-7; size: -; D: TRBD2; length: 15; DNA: TGTGCCAGCAGCTTCTATAGCGGGCCCTCCTACGAGCAGTACTTC; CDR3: CASSFYSGPSYEQYF
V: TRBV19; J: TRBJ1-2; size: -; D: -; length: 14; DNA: TGTGCCAGTAGTATAGACAGGGCGGCCTATGGCTACACCTTC; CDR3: CASSIDRAAYGYTF
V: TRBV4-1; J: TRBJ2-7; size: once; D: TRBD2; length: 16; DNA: TGCGCCAGCAGCCAAGATCGGCGGGAGGGCCTGTACGAGCAGTACTTC; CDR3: CASSQDRREGLYEQYF